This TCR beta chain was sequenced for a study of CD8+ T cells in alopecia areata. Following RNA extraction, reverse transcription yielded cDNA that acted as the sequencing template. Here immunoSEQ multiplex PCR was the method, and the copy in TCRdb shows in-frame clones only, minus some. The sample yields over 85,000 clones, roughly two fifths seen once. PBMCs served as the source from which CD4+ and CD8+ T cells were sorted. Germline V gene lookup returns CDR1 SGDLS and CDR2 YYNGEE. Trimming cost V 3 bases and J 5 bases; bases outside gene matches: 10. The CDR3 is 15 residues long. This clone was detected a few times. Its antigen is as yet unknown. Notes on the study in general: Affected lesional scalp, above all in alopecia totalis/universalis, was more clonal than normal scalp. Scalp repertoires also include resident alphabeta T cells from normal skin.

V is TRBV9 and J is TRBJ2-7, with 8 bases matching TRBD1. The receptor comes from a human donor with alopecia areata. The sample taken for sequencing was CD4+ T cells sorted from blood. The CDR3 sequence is CASSAAQGAGNEQYF. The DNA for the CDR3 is TGTGCCAGCAGCGCAGCCCAGGGGGCTGGGAACGAGCAGTACTTC.